These T cell receptor beta chains were read from a single sample in a study of OX40 agonist ivuxolimab in advanced cancers. Clones were read by immunoSEQ multiplex PCR, and TCRdb kept only the in-frame ones, dropping some. The sample consists of tens of thousands of clones, about 90% of them appearing once. The source was CD4+ or CD8+ T cells sorted from blood, collected in a trial of the OX40 agonist ivuxolimab. The receptors derive from an adult with an advanced solid tumor such as melanoma, head and neck, liver or kidney cancer. CDR3s include the opening cysteine and the closing phenylalanine or tryptophan. A D gene is named only where the DNA matches it firmly. Size is omitted from some rows. Given values are once, few, many or a class for expanded clones.

j_gene,v_gene,abundance,d_gene,CDR3nt,CDR3aa
TRBJ2-2,TRBV5-4,NA,NA,TGTGCCAGCAGCCCCGCGGGGGCCCACGGGGAGCTGTTTTTT,CASSPAGAHGELFF
TRBJ2-5,TRBV2,NA,NA,TGTGCCAGCAGTGAGGCAGGGCCCCTACAAGAGACCCAGTACTTC,CASSEAGPLQETQYF
TRBJ2-7,TRBV5-4,once,TRBD2,TGTGCCAGCAGCGGCGCCGGGACTAGCGAGTACTACGAGCAGTACTTC,CASSGAGTSEYYEQYF
TRBJ2-1,TRBV27,NA,NA,TGTGCCAGCAGTTCCAACAGGGTATTTCCTTCCAATGAGCAGTTCTTC,CASSSNRVFPSNEQFF
TRBJ1-1,TRBV28,NA,NA,TGTGCCACCACGTTCGGGCGGAGCACTGAAGCTTTCTTT,CATTFGRSTEAFF
TRBJ2-1,TRBV5-1,NA,NA,TGCGCCAGCAGCCTCCAGGTAGCGGCCAACAATGAGCAGTTCTTC,CASSLQVAANNEQFF
TRBJ2-3,TRBV7-9,NA,NA,TGTGCCAGCAGCCACGAGGTGGGCAGTCTTCATACAGATACGCAGTATTTT,CASSHEVGSLHTDTQYF
TRBJ2-1,TRBV2,NA,NA,TGTGCCAGCAGTGAAGGGCCCCAAGGTGCGCAGTTCTTC,CASSEGPQGAQFF
TRBJ2-1,TRBV11-3,NA,NA,TGTGCCAGCAGCTTAGAACGCCCCACCGGGACTGTCAATGAGCAGTTCTTC,CASSLERPTGTVNEQFF
TRBJ1-5,TRBV30,few,NA,TGTGCCTGGACCCGAGGTGCGGATCAGCCCCAGCATTTT,CAWTRGADQPQHF